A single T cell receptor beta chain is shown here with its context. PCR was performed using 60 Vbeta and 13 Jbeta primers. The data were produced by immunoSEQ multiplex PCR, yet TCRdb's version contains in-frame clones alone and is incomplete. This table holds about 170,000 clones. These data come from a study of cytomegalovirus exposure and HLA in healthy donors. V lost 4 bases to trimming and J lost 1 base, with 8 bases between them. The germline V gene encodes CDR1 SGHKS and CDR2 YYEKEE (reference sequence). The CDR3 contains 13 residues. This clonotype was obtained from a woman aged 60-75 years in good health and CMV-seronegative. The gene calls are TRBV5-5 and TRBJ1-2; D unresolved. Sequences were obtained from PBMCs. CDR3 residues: CASSLRGNYGYTF. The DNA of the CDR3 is TGTGCCAGCAGCCTCCGGGGTAACTATGGCTACACCTTC.